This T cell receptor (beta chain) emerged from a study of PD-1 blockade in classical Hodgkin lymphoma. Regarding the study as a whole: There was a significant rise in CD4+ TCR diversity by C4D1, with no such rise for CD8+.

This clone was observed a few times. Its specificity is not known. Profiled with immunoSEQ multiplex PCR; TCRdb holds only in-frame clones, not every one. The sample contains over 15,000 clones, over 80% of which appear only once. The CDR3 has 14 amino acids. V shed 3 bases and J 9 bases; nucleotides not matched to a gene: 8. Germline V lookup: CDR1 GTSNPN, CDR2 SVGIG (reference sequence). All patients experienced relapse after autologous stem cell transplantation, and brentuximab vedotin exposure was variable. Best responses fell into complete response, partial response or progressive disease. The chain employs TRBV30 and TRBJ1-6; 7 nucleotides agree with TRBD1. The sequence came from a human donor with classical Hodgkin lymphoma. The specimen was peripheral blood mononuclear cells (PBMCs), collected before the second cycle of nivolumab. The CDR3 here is CAWRLGTDGSPLHF. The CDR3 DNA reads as TGTGCCTGGAGATTAGGGACAGATGGTTCACCCCTCCACTTT.